The T cell receptor beta chain under discussion was sequenced for a study of T-cell memory formation after mild COVID-19. Study in general: Clusters of TCRs were largely donor specific. Whole-study results and caveats: Day 15 to 85 contractors were CD4/CD8 balanced; later expanders leaned CD4+. Cross-reactive memory appears to have joined, as suggested by some responding clones showing up in pre-infection memory.

Amplification by 5'RACE using constant-segment primers produced TCR alpha and TCR beta cDNA libraries that carried sample barcodes and UMIs. TCRdb fed the 5' RACE reads into MiXCR, producing one record per CDR3 protein. The table has approximately 500,000 distinct CDR3 sequences, approximately 23% seen once. This clonotype has a count of ten or more. Antigen: not known. Trimming stripped 6 bases from V and 6 bases from J, with 14 bases between. The length of the CDR3 is 13 residues. The chain joins TRBV12-3 or TRBV12-4 to TRBJ1-1; D not resolved. The sequencing sample was made of PBMCs or a T cell subset sorted from them (not recorded which). The receptor's source is an adult woman who had mild COVID-19 (a few samples of this study predate the infection). Cell type and time point are not known. The CDR3 region has the DNA TGTGCCAGCAGCCGAATCGGGCGAGCTGAAGCTTTCTTT. It is translated as CASSRIGRAEAFF.